The present T cell receptor beta chain was sequenced within a study of T cells in narcolepsy. Data came from immunoSEQ multiplex PCR; TCRdb stores just in-frame clones and leaves some out. The sample holds about 27,000 clones, about nine tenths seen once. This receptor was taken from a human donor with narcolepsy. The sample was CD45RA- memory CD4+ T cells from PBMCs.

CDR3 bases: TGTGCCAGCAGCTCCCGGGACCGGGGGGATACGCAGTATTTT. Translation gives CASSSRDRGDTQYF. This chain joins TRBV28 and TRBJ2-3; a possible D gene is TRBD2 (6 bases). V lost 6 bases to trimming and J lost 6 bases, with 16 bases between them. This CDR3 is built from 14 residues. Germline assignment: CDR1 MDHEN and CDR2 SYDVKM.